The source of this T cell receptor beta chain is a study of CD8 T cells in ankylosing spondylitis (TCRdb year 2017). Study-wide context: T cell receptor beta repertoires were profiled in healthy donors and ankylosing spondylitis patients so that disease-linked TCR variants could be found. Peripheral blood was sampled, and synovial fluid was additionally collected from ankylosing spondylitis patients. In total, the full study cohort was made up of about 99 healthy donors and about two dozen ankylosing spondylitis patients.

TCRdb shows the sequencer as Illumina HiSeq 2500. Quantitative 5'-RACE with molecular barcodes was used to prepare TCR beta libraries. In the authors' own workflow: Disease-linked TCR variants were identified with a new computational method built on a probabilistic model of VDJ rearrangement. TCRdb reran the public reads through fastp at Q25 and MiXCR, keeping productive beta chains. Under each unique CDR3 protein, matching rows form one entry showing the most common genes and DNA. The V and J calls were determined by TCRdb, not by the authors. This sample is represented by about 390,000 distinct CDR3 sequences; around 24% of them were singletons. Of the sample, 15% to 20% is held by the ten largest clones. There are a few counts of this clonotype. Which antigen it targets is not known. No much larger clone is present one base from it, and per-base qualities are unavailable. Overall study outcomes, separate from this receptor: Some motif variants had previously been reported in the synovial fluid and blood of reactive arthritis patients, which suggests shared mechanisms of disease initiation. A TCR beta motif of fewer than 10 highly homologous amino acid variants appeared characteristic of blood from ankylosing spondylitis patients. A CD8+ phenotype was shown by the disease-linked clones, which were found at relatively low frequencies in peripheral blood. According to the report, matched synovial fluid samples from ankylosing spondylitis patients were significantly enriched for the disease-linked clones.

As encoded in the germline V gene, CDR1 is SGHTA while CDR2 is FQGTGA. The CDR3 numbers 16 residues from cysteine through phenylalanine. Only CDR3 DNA is held: 48 bases, read in frame from base 1. V is pruned by 2 bases and J by 4 bases, leaving 6 bases of the junction without a gene match. The rearranged chain carries TRBV7-3 and TRBJ2-2, and 8 junctional nucleotides match TRBD2. This sequence originates from a male donor with ankylosing spondylitis. The specimen sequenced was blood, either unsorted or a sorted T cell fraction (not recorded which). CDR3 region: CASSLSPGGATGELFF. The DNA reads TGTGCCAGCAGCTTATCTCCGGGAGGGGCCACCGGGGAGCTGTTTTTT.